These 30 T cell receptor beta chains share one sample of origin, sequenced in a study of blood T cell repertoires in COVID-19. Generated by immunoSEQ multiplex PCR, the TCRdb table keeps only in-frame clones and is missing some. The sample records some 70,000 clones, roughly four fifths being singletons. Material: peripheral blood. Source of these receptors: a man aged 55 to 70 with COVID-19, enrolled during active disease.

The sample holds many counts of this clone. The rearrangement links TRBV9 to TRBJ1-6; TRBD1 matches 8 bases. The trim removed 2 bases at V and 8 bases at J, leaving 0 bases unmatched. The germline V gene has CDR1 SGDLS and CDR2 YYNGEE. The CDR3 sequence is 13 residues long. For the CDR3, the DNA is TGTGCCAGCAGCGTGACAGGGGATTCACCCCTCCACTTT. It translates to CASSVTGDSPLHF. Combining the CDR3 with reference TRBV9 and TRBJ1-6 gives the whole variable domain DSGVTQTPKHLITATGQRVTLRCSPRSGDLSVYWYQQSLDQGLQFLIQYYNGEERAKGNILERFSAQQFPDLHSELNLSSLELGDSALYFCASSVTGDSPLHFGNGTRLTVT.

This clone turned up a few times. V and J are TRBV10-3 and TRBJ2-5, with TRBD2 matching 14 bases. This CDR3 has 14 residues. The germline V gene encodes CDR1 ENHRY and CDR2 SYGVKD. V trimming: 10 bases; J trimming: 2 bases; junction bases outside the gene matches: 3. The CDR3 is CATGTSGGQETQYF. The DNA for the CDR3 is TGTGCCACGGGGACTAGCGGGGGACAAGAGACCCAGTACTTC.

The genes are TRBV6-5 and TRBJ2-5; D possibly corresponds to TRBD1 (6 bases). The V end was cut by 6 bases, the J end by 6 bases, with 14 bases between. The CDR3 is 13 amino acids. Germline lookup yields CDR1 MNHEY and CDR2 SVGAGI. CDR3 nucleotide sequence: TGTGCCAGCAGCCTAAACCAGGGGAAGACCCAGTACTTC. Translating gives CASSLNQGKTQYF.

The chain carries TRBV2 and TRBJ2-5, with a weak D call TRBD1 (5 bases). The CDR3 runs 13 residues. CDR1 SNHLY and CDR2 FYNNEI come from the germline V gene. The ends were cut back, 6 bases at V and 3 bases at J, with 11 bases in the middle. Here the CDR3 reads CASSKVREETQYF. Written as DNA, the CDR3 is TGTGCCAGCAGCAAGGTCAGGGAAGAGACCCAGTACTTC.

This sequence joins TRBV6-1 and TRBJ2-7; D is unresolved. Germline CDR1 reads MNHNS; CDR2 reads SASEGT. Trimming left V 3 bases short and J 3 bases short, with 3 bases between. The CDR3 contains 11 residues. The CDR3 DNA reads TGTGCCAGCAGTGACGGCTACGAGCAGTACTTC. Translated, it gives CASSDGYEQYF.

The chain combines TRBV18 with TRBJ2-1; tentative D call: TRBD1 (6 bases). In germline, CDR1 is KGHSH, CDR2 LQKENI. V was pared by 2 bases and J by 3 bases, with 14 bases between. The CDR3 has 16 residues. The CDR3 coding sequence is TGTGCCAGCTCACCATTGGGGGCTTCGCTCTACAATGAGCAGTTCTTC. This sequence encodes CASSPLGASLYNEQFF. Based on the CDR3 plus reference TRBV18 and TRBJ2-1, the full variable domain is NAGVMQNPRHLVRRRGQEARLRCSPMKGHSHVYWYRQLPEEGLKFMVYLQKENIIDESGMPKERFSAEFPKEGPSILRIQQVVRGDSAAYFCASSPLGASLYNEQFFGPGTRLTVL.

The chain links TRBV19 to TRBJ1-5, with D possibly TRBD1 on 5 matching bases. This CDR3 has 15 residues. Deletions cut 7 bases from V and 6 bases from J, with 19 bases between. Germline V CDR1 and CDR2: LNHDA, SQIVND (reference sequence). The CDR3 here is CASTSAGGAGQPQHF. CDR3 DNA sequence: TGTGCCAGTACCTCGGCGGGAGGGGCGGGTCAGCCCCAGCATTTT.

CDR3 protein: CASSPGQAVRPQHF. In nucleotides, the CDR3 is TGTGCCAGCAGCCCCGGACAGGCTGTAAGGCCCCAGCATTTT. The chain uses TRBV6-5 and TRBJ1-5; 7 bases are a match to TRBD1. J lost 9 bases, V lost 6 bases, and 11 bases had no gene match. Per germline, CDR1 MNHEY and CDR2 SVGAGI. This CDR3 contains 14 residues.

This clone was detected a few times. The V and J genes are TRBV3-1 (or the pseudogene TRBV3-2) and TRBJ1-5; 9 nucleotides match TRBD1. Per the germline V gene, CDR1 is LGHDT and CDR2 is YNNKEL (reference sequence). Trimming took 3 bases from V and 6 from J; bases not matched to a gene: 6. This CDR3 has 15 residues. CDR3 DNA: TGTGCCAGCAGCCAGGGACAGGGTTGGGGTCAGCCCCAGCATTTT. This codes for CASSQGQGWGQPQHF.

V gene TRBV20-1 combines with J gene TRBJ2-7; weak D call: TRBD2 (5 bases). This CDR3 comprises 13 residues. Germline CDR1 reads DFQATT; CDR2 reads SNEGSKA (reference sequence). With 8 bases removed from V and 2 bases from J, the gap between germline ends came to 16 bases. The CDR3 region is CSSTETNPYEQYF. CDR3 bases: TGCAGTTCTACTGAGACTAACCCCTACGAGCAGTACTTC.

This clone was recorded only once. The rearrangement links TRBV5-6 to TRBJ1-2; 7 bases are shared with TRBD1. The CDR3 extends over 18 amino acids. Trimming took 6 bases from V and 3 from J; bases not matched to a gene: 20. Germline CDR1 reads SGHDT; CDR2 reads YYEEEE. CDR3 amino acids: CASIKRRDSSRKYYGYTF. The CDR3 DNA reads TGTGCCAGCATCAAAAGAAGGGACAGTTCTCGCAAGTACTATGGCTACACCTTC.

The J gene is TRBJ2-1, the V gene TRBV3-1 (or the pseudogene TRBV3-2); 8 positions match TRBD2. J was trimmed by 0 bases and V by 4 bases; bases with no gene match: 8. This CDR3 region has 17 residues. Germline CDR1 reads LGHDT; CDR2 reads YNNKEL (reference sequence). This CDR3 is CASSPFLAGSSYNEQFF. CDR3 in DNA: TGTGCCAGCAGCCCCTTCTTAGCGGGAAGCTCCTACAATGAGCAGTTCTTC.

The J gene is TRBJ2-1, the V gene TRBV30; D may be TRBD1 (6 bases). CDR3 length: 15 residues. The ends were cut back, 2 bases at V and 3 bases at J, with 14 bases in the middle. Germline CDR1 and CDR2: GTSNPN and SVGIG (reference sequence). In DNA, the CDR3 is TGTGCCTGGAGTAAACAGGGAGATCTCTACAATGAGCAGTTCTTC. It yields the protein CAWSKQGDLYNEQFF.

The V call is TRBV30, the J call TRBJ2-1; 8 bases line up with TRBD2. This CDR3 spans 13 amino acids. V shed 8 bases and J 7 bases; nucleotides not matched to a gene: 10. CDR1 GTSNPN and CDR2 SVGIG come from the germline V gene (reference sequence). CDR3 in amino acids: CAQRAGGRNEQFF. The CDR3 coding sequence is TGTGCCCAAAGGGCGGGGGGAAGGAATGAGCAGTTCTTC.

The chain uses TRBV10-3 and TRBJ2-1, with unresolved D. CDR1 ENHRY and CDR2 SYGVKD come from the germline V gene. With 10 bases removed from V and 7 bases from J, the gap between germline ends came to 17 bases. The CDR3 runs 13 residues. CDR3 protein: CATEPEVMNEQFF. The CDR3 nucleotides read TGTGCCACCGAGCCAGAGGTAATGAATGAGCAGTTCTTC.

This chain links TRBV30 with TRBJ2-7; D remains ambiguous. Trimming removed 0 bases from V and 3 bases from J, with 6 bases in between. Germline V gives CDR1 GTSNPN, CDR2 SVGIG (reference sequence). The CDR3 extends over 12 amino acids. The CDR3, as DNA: TGTGCCTGGAGTGTAACGGGCTACGAGCAGTACTTC. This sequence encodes CAWSVTGYEQYF.

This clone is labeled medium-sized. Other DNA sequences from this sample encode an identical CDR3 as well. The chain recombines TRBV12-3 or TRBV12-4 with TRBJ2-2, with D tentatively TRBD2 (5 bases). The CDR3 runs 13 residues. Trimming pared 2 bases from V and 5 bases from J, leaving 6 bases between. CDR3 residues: CASSLRETGELFF. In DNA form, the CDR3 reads TGTGCCAGCAGTTTACGGGAAACCGGGGAGCTGTTTTTT.

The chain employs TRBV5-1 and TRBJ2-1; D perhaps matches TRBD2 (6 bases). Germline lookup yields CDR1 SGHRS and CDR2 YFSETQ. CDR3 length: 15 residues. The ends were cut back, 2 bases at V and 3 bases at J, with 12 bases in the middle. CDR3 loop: CASSFGTVNYNEQFF. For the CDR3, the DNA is TGCGCCAGCAGCTTCGGGACTGTAAACTACAATGAGCAGTTCTTC.

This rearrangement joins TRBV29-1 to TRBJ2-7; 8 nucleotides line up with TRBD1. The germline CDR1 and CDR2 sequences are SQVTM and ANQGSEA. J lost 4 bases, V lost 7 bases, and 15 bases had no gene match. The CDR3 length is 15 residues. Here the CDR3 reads CSAVPDREEPYEQYF. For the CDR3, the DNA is TGCAGCGCAGTCCCGGACAGGGAAGAGCCTTACGAGCAGTACTTC.

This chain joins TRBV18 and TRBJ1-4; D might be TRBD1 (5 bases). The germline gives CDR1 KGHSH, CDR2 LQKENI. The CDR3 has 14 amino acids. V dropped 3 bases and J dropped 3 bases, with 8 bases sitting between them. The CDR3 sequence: CASSPTAANEKLFF. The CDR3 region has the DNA TGTGCCAGCTCACCGACAGCCGCTAATGAAAAACTGTTTTTT.

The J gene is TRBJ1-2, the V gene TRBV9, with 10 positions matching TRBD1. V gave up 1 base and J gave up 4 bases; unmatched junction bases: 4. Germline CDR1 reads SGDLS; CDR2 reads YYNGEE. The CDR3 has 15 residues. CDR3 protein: CASSVSGQGSYGYTF. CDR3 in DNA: TGTGCCAGCAGCGTATCGGGACAGGGGTCCTATGGCTACACCTTC.

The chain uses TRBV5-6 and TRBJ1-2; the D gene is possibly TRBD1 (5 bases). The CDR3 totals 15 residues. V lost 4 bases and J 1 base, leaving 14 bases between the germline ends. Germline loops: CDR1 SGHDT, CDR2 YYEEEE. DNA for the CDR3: TGTGCCAGCAGCGTACAGGCCCTTCTTAACTATGGCTACACCTTC. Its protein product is CASSVQALLNYGYTF.

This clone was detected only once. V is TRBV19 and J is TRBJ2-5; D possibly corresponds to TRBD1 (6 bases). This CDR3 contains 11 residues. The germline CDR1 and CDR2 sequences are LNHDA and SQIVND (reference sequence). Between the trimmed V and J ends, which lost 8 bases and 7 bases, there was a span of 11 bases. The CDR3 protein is CASAQGGTQYF. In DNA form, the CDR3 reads TGTGCCAGTGCCCAAGGGGGGACCCAGTACTTC.

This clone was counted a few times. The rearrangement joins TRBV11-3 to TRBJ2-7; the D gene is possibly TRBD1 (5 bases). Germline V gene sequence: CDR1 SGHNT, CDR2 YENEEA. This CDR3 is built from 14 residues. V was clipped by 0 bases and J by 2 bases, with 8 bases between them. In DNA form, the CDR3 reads TGTGCCAGCAGCTTAGATCAGGGCCCCTACGAGCAGTACTTC. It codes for CASSLDQGPYEQYF.

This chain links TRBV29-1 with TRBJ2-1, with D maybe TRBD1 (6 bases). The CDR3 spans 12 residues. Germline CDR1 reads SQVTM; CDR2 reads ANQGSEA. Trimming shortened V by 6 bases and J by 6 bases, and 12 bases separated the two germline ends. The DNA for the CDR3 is TGCAGCGTCCAAGACAGGCCCAATGAGCAGTTCTTC. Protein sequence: CSVQDRPNEQFF.

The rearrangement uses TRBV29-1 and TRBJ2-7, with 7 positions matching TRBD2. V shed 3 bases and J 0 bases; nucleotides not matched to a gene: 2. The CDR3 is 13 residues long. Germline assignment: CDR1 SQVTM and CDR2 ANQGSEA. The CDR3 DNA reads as TGCAGCGTTGAGGGGGGGGACTCCTACGAGCAGTACTTC. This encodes CSVEGGDSYEQYF.

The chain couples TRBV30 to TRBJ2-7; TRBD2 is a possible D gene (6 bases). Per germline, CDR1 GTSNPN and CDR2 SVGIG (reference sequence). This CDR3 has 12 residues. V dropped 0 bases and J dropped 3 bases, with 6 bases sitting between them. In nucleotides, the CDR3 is TGTGCCTGGAGTGTAGCGGGCTACGAGCAGTACTTC. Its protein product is CAWSVAGYEQYF.

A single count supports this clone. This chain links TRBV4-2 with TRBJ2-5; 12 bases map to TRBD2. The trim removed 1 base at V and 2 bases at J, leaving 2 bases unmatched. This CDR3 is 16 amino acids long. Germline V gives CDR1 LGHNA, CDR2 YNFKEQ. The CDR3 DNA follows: TGTGCCAGCAGCCAAGCACTAGCGGGGGGACAAGAGACCCAGTACTTC. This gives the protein CASSQALAGGQETQYF.

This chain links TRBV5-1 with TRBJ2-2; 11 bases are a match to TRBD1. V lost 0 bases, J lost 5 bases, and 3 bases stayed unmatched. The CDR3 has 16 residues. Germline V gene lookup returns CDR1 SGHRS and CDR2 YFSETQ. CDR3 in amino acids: CASSLAGTGGTGELFF. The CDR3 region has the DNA TGCGCCAGCAGCTTGGCCGGGACAGGGGGGACCGGGGAGCTGTTTTTT.

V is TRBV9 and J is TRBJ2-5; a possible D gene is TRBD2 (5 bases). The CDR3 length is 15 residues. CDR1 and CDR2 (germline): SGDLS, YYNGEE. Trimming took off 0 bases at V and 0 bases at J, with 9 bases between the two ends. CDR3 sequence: CASSVDEGNQETQYF. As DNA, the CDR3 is TGTGCCAGCAGCGTAGATGAGGGAAACCAAGAGACCCAGTACTTC.